Following are 23 T cell receptor beta chains from one sample sequenced in a study of T cell responses to AZD1222 COVID-19 vaccine. Assay used: immunoSEQ multiplex PCR; TCRdb lists only in-frame clones, some missing. Here the sample spans tens of thousands of clones, roughly 84% being singletons. The sample consisted of peripheral blood, taken on day 0 of MenACWY control vaccination. These receptors were collected from an adult in good health.

The chain is built from TRBV7-8 and TRBJ1-1; no clear D gene. V lost 5 bases, J lost 1 base, and 14 bases lay in between. Germline lookup yields CDR1 SGHVS and CDR2 FQNEAQ. The CDR3 runs to 15 residues. The CDR3 here is CASSPRVRENTEAFF. CDR3 sequence (DNA): TGTGCCAGCAGCCCCCGCGTTCGCGAGAACACTGAAGCTTTCTTT.

This chain links TRBV7-9 with TRBJ1-3; D may be TRBD1 (5 bases). Per germline, CDR1 SEHNR and CDR2 FQNEAQ (reference sequence). V gave up 11 bases and J gave up 0 bases, with 11 bases separating them. This CDR3 has 13 amino acids. The CDR3 DNA follows: TGTGCCGTAACGGGGGACTCTGGAAACACCATATATTTT. This gives the protein CAVTGDSGNTIYF.

The chain links TRBV7-2 to TRBJ2-7; 13 bases match TRBD2. Trimming cost V 4 bases and J 3 bases; bases outside gene matches: 9. Germline V lookup: CDR1 SGHTA, CDR2 FQGNSA. There are 17 residues in the CDR3. In DNA form, the CDR3 reads TGTGCCAGCAGCTCCGGACTAGCGGGAGCAATTTTCTACGAGCAGTACTTC. The encoded protein is CASSSGLAGAIFYEQYF.

The rearrangement links TRBV6-5 to TRBJ1-5; no firm D call. V gave up 8 bases and J gave up 6 bases, with 11 bases separating them. Looked up from germline, CDR1 is MNHEY and CDR2 is SVGAGI. The CDR3 runs to 12 residues. In DNA, the CDR3 is TGTGCCAGCGGGCAAGGGAGTCAGCCCCAGCATTTT. Protein: CASGQGSQPQHF.

The V call is TRBV10-3, the J call TRBJ2-3; 9 bases fit TRBD2. V lost 3 bases and J lost 2; bases outside the gene matches: 9. Per the germline V gene, CDR1 is ENHRY and CDR2 is SYGVKD. The CDR3 contains 17 residues. The CDR3 DNA is TGTGCCATCAGTGAATTGGGAGCTAGCGGGAACACAGATACGCAGTATTTT. This encodes CAISELGASGNTDTQYF.

The DNA of the CDR3 is TGTGCCAGCTCACCAATCCGGGACAGGGGCACTGAAGCTTTCTTT. Amino acids: CASSPIRDRGTEAFF. The chain has TRBV18 and TRBJ1-1; 10 bases map to TRBD1. The ends lost 2 bases at V and 4 bases at J; junction bases unmatched: 4. Germline V gene data show CDR1 as KGHSH and CDR2 as LQKENI. The CDR3 covers 15 residues.

The rearrangement joins TRBV6-5 to TRBJ1-1; no clear D. From germline, CDR1 is MNHEY and CDR2 SVGAGI. V dropped 7 bases and J dropped 1 base, with 13 bases sitting between them. The length of the CDR3 is 14 residues. The CDR3 is CASITPGGNTEAFF. The CDR3 DNA follows: TGTGCCAGCATCACCCCGGGTGGGAACACTGAAGCTTTCTTT.

V usage is TRBV5-6 and J usage is TRBJ2-5, with a possible D match to TRBD2 (7 bases). This CDR3 comprises 14 residues. Germline V lookup: CDR1 SGHDT, CDR2 YYEEEE. The V gene lost 2 bases and the J gene lost 5 bases, with 13 bases spanning the gap. The CDR3 here is CASSFTGRGETQYF. The CDR3 nucleotides read TGTGCCAGCAGCTTTACAGGGAGGGGGGAGACCCAGTACTTC.

The chain carries TRBV18 and TRBJ2-2; 8 nucleotides align to TRBD1. This CDR3 is built from 15 residues. J was trimmed by 0 bases and V by 6 bases; bases with no gene match: 3. In germline, CDR1 is KGHSH, CDR2 LQKENI. CDR3 sequence: CASSQDRANTGELFF. The CDR3 nucleotides are TGTGCCAGCTCTCAGGACAGGGCGAACACCGGGGAGCTGTTTTTT.

J is TRBJ1-2 and V is TRBV5-1, with 9 bases identical to TRBD1. The CDR3 extends over 15 amino acids. V shed 1 base, J shed 4 bases, and the junction held 5 bases outside the gene matches. In germline, CDR1 is SGHRS, CDR2 YFSETQ. As DNA, the CDR3 is TGCGCCAGCAGCTTGACAGGGGGCGCTAGCTATGGCTACACCTTC. Translating gives CASSLTGGASYGYTF.

The chain recombines TRBV6-5 with TRBJ1-3; D not certain. V shed 7 bases and J shed 3 bases, with 7 bases lying between them. This CDR3 comprises 12 residues. CDR1 and CDR2 from the germline V gene are MNHEY and SVGAGI. In DNA, the CDR3 is TGTGCCAGCAACTTAAGTGGAAACACCATATATTTT. It yields the protein CASNLSGNTIYF.

The chain links TRBV6-4 to TRBJ2-2; D remains ambiguous. V gave up 5 bases and J gave up 8 bases, with 12 bases separating them. CDR1 MRHNA and CDR2 SNTAGT come from the germline V gene. The CDR3 contains 13 residues. In DNA, the CDR3 is TGTGCCAGCAGTCGTAGCAGGTTGGGGGAGCTGTTTTTT. This gives the protein CASSRSRLGELFF.

Details on this clone: The sample holds other DNA sequences that translate to the same CDR3. V is TRBV10-2 and J is TRBJ1-5; D is uncertain. The CDR3 consists of 13 residues. Between the trimmed V and J ends, which lost 7 bases and 4 bases, there was a span of 11 bases. CDR1 is WSHSY, CDR2 SAAADI, per germline. As DNA, the CDR3 is TGCGCCAGCAAAGGCAGAGGAAATCAGCCCCAGCATTTT. Translated, it gives CASKGRGNQPQHF.

This chain connects TRBV18 to TRBJ2-7; TRBD1 matches at 9 bases. Germline lookup yields CDR1 KGHSH and CDR2 LQKENI. J was trimmed by 6 bases and V by 4 bases; bases with no gene match: 13. The CDR3 is made up of 16 amino acids. The chain's CDR3 is CASSRTSGTGFLEQYF. For the CDR3, the DNA is TGTGCCAGCTCACGTACATCCGGGACAGGGTTTCTCGAGCAGTACTTC. Looking up the rest from reference TRBV18 and TRBJ2-7 gives the full variable domain: NAGVMQNPRHLVRRRGQEARLRCSPMKGHSHVYWYRQLPEEGLKFMVYLQKENIIDESGMPKERFSAEFPKEGPSILRIQQVVRGDSAAYFCASSRTSGTGFLEQYFGPGTRLTVT.

A word on this clone: Other DNA sequences of this sample code for an identical CDR3. V is TRBV5-1 and J is TRBJ2-1, with 7 bases identical to TRBD1. Germline assignment: CDR1 SGHRS and CDR2 YFSETQ. CDR3 size: 15 residues. After removal of 4 bases from V and 1 base from J, the junction contained 5 bases not matched to a gene. CDR3 protein: CASSRDRVSYNEQFF. DNA for the CDR3: TGCGCCAGCAGCCGCGACAGGGTATCCTACAATGAGCAGTTCTTC. The full variable domain, its missing parts supplied by reference TRBV5-1 and TRBJ2-1, is KAGVTQTPRYLIKTRGQQVTLSCSPISGHRSVSWYQQTPGQGLQFLFEYFSETQRNKGNFPGRFSGRQFSNSRSEMNVSTLELGDSALYLCASSRDRVSYNEQFFGPGTRLTVL.

The chain carries TRBV19 and TRBJ2-5, with TRBD1 matching over 9 bases. This CDR3 is built from 14 residues. Germline-derived CDR1 and CDR2 are LNHDA and SQIVND (reference sequence). Losses at the gene ends were 3 bases for V and 5 bases for J; bases not matched to a gene: 4. The CDR3 reads CASSIGQGRETQYF. The CDR3 region has the DNA TGTGCCAGTAGTATCGGACAGGGGAGGGAGACCCAGTACTTC.

This sequence joins TRBV2 and TRBJ1-1; perhaps TRBD1 as D (5 bases). Germline V gene sequence: CDR1 SNHLY, CDR2 FYNNEI. Trimming took off 4 bases at V and 0 bases at J, with 9 bases between the two ends. The CDR3 is 14 amino acids. CDR3 amino acids: CASSGGSMNTEAFF. DNA of the CDR3: TGTGCCAGCAGTGGGGGCAGCATGAACACTGAAGCTTTCTTT.

The chain recombines TRBV6-1 with TRBJ1-1, with 7 bases lining up with TRBD1. The V segment lost 3 bases and the J segment 4 bases; nucleotides outside the gene matches: 5. The CDR3 runs 14 residues. Germline loops: CDR1 MNHNS, CDR2 SASEGT. The CDR3, as DNA: TGTGCCAGCAGTGAGACAGGGCGGGCCACTGAAGCTTTCTTT. Translation gives CASSETGRATEAFF.

The rearrangement links TRBV6-5 to TRBJ2-1; 9 bases agree with TRBD2. Germline assignment: CDR1 MNHEY and CDR2 SVGAGI. CDR3 size: 15 residues. V gave up 6 bases and J gave up 3 bases; unmatched junction bases: 6. CDR3 amino acids: CASSPGLANYNEQFF. The CDR3 nucleotides are TGTGCCAGCAGCCCCGGACTAGCGAACTACAATGAGCAGTTCTTC.

The chain uses TRBV27 and TRBJ2-1; D is uncertain. V was pared by 2 bases and J by 0 bases, with 8 bases between. The CDR3 has 15 amino acids. Germline V gene lookup returns CDR1 MNHEY and CDR2 SMNVEV (reference sequence). The CDR3 DNA is TGTGCCAGCAGTTTAGGGCACGTCTCCTACAATGAGCAGTTCTTC. Amino acids: CASSLGHVSYNEQFF.

This clone has ten or more counts. V and J are TRBV28 and TRBJ2-2; maybe TRBD2 (5 bases). Trimming took 7 bases from V and 2 from J, leaving 23 bases between them. The CDR3 length is 18 residues. CDR1 and CDR2 (germline): MDHEN, SYDVKM. CDR3 sequence: CASTNIPFEGVNTGELFF. In nucleotides, the CDR3 is TGTGCCAGCACCAACATTCCCTTTGAGGGAGTAAACACCGGGGAGCTGTTTTTT.

This clone came up a few times. The rearrangement uses TRBV6-2 or TRBV6-3 and TRBJ2-5, with D maybe TRBD1 (5 bases). The ends were cut back, 6 bases at V and 5 bases at J, with 19 bases in the middle. This CDR3 region has 15 residues. Germline V gene sequence: CDR1 MNHEY, CDR2 SVGEGT. CDR3: CASSKGARAGETQYF. The CDR3 nucleotides are TGTGCCAGCAGCAAAGGGGCCAGGGCAGGTGAGACCCAGTACTTC.

The V and J genes are TRBV11-2 and TRBJ1-1; D perhaps matches TRBD1 (6 bases). Germline V gene sequence: CDR1 SGHAT, CDR2 FQNNGV. The CDR3 sequence is 16 residues long. The V and J ends lost 5 bases and 2 bases respectively, with 18 bases between them. The CDR3 reads CASSPAYGTKNTEAFF. Written as DNA, the CDR3 is TGTGCCAGCAGCCCGGCTTACGGGACAAAAAACACTGAAGCTTTCTTT.